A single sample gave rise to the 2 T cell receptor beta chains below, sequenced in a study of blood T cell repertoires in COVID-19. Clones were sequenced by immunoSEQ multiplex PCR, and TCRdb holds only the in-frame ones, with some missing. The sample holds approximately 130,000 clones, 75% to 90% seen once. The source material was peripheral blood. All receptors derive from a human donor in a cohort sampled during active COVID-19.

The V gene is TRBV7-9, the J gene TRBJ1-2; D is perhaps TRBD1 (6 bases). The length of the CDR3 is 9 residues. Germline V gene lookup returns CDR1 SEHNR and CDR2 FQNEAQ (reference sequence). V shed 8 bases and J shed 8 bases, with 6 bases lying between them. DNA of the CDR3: TGTGCCAGCGGGGGCGGCTACACCTTC. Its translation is CASGGGYTF.

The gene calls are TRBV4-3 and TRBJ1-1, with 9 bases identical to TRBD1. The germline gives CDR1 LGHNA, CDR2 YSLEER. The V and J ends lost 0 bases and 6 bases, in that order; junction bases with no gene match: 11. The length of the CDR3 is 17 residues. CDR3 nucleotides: TGCGCCAGCAGCCAAGAACGGGGACAGGGTGTTACACCTGAAGCTTTCTTT. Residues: CASSQERGQGVTPEAFF.